Following are 17 T cell receptor beta chains from one sample sequenced in a study of CD8+CD57+ T cells in acquired aplastic anemia. Genomic DNA acted as the template from which TCR beta VDJ combination and CDR3 sequence profiling were carried out. TCRdb independently ran MiXCR on the reads; one entry per CDR3 protein. The table includes hundreds of thousands of distinct CDR3 sequences, 65% to 80% detected once. The source material was sorted CD4+, CD8+, or CD8+CD57+ T cells (not recorded which) from PBMCs. These TCRs come from a human donor in good health, serving as a control.

Remarks on this clonotype: The CDR3 does not end in the conserved phenylalanine or tryptophan, so this is likely a read error. The chain has TRBV4-3 and TRBJ1-6, with 10 bases fitting TRBD1. The CDR3 sequence is 15 residues long. The junction had 6 bases not matched to a gene; V was cut back by 3 bases and J by 10 bases. Germline V gene sequence: CDR1 LGHNA, CDR2 YSLEER. CDR3 DNA: TGCGCCAGCAGCCAGACCCGGGACAGGGGATCACCCCTCCACTCT. It codes for CASSQTRDRGSPLHS.

Ten or more counts support this clonotype. The chain couples TRBV12-3 or TRBV12-4 to TRBJ2-7; no clear D. The CDR3 runs to 17 residues. V lost 5 bases and J lost 0, with 20 bases in between. The CDR3: CASSPSGVDGSSYEQYF. CDR3 in DNA: TGTGCCAGCAGTCCATCCGGCGTGGACGGGTCCTCCTACGAGCAGTACTTC.

On this clonotype: This may stem from a read error, because a much larger clone lies one nucleotide away. CDR3 in amino acids: CASSLRGPGLEGNTEAFF. For the CDR3, the DNA is TGTGCCAGCAGCCTTAGGGGCCCAGGGTTGGAAGGGAACACTGAAGCTTTCTTT. The V gene is TRBV12-3 or TRBV12-4, the J gene TRBJ1-1; weak D call: TRBD1 (5 bases). The CDR3 has 18 amino acids. V gave up 6 bases and J gave up 1 base, with 24 bases separating them.

This clonotype was counted many times. The rearrangement uses TRBV11-3 and TRBJ2-7, with 7 positions matching TRBD1. V trimming: 3 bases; J trimming: 5 bases; junction bases outside the gene matches: 10. This CDR3 is built from 15 residues. The germline gives CDR1 SGHNT, CDR2 YENEEA. The CDR3 loop reads CASSFSTGIRDEQYF. The CDR3 bases are TGTGCCAGCAGCTTCTCGACAGGGATAAGGGACGAGCAGTACTTC.

Here the CDR3 DNA reads TGTGCCAGCAGCCCCGGGACAGGGAAAACCCAGCATTTT. It translates to CASSPGTGKTQHF. This sequence joins TRBV11-2 and TRBJ1-5; 9 bases match TRBD1. Germline V gene lookup returns CDR1 SGHAT and CDR2 FQNNGV. The CDR3 is 13 residues long. V lost 5 bases, J lost 11 bases, and 7 bases stayed unmatched.

A single count supports this clonotype. CDR3 bases: TGCAGTGCTCCAGTCGGGGCGGGGACCTGGGAGCTGTTTTTT. The encoded protein is CSAPVGAGTWELFF. The chain carries TRBV20-1 and TRBJ2-2; tentative D call: TRBD2 (6 bases). The V gene's germline CDR1 is DFQATT and CDR2 SNEGSKA (reference sequence). Trimming removed 5 bases at V and 9 bases at J, with 19 bases between. CDR3 length equals 14 residues.

This clonotype has a single count. V is TRBV9 and J is TRBJ2-7; 9 bases match TRBD1. Germline CDR1 and CDR2: SGDLS and YYNGEE. V lost 8 bases and J lost 2; bases outside the gene matches: 8. This CDR3 has 14 amino acids. CDR3 nucleotides: TGTGCCAGTACAAGGACAGGGGACGCCTACGAGCAGTACTTC. Amino acid sequence: CASTRTGDAYEQYF.

About this clonotype itself: A read error is possible here, since a much larger clone lies one base away. This chain uses TRBV4-3 with TRBJ2-3; weak D call: TRBD1 (6 bases). This CDR3 comprises 15 residues. CDR1 and CDR2 (germline): LGHNA, YSLEER. V shed 5 bases and J shed 3 bases, with 15 bases lying between them. The CDR3 region has the DNA TGCGCCAGCAGCTTGCATGTTGACAGGACAGATACGCAGTATTTT. Its translation is CASSLHVDRTDTQYF.

This clonotype was seen a few times. The J gene is TRBJ1-5, the V gene TRBV6-6, with D unclear. The V gene's germline CDR1 is MNHNY and CDR2 SVGAGI (reference sequence). This CDR3 comprises 14 residues. V dropped 0 bases and J dropped 4 bases, with 7 bases sitting between them. The CDR3 DNA sequence: TGTGCCAGCAGTTACTCGGGAGTAAATCAGCCCCAGCATTTT. Encoded protein: CASSYSGVNQPQHF.

This clonotype was detected a few times. This rearrangement joins TRBV19 to TRBJ1-1, with TRBD1 identical over 11 bases. Germline V gene lookup returns CDR1 LNHDA and CDR2 SQIVND (reference sequence). The CDR3 is 13 residues long. With 7 bases clipped from V and 6 bases from J, the junction kept 4 bases outside the gene matches. The CDR3 nucleotides are TGTGCCAGTATGGACAGGGGGCTGTCTGAAGCTTTCTTT. It translates to CASMDRGLSEAFF.

This clonotype was counted only a few times. This sequence joins TRBV19 and TRBJ1-6; a weak D match, TRBD1 (5 bases). This CDR3 has 13 residues. V lost 6 bases to trimming and J lost 5 bases, with 8 bases between them. Germline CDR1 LNHDA, CDR2 SQIVND (reference sequence). For the CDR3, the DNA is TGTGCCAGTAGACAGGCGGATAATTCACCCCTCCACTTT. It translates to CASRQADNSPLHF.

This clonotype occurred a few times. The V gene is TRBV29-1, the J gene TRBJ1-2; TRBD1 matches 7 bases. Trimming removed 0 bases from V and 0 bases from J; junction bases left unmatched: 4. CDR1 is SQVTM and CDR2 is ANQGSEA in the germline V gene. The CDR3 spans 15 residues. CDR3 DNA sequence: TGCAGCGTTGAAGAACAGGGGATTGCTAACTATGGCTACACCTTC. Translation: CSVEEQGIANYGYTF.

This clonotype was detected many times. The rearrangement joins TRBV10-3 to TRBJ2-7, with 12 bases aligning to TRBD1. This CDR3 is 14 amino acids long. With V trimmed by 7 bases and J by 4 bases, 5 bases remained unmatched. The germline gives CDR1 ENHRY, CDR2 SYGVKD. CDR3 residues: CAIKGQGARYEQYF. CDR3 nucleotides: TGTGCCATCAAGGGACAGGGGGCCCGTTACGAGCAGTACTTC.

The V and J genes are TRBV15 and TRBJ2-3; 8 bases are a match to TRBD1. Germline V gene lookup returns CDR1 LNHNV and CDR2 YYDKDF (reference sequence). J gave up 12 bases and V 4 bases, and 15 bases lay outside the gene matches. This CDR3 comprises 15 residues. Here the CDR3 reads CATSNQGASTETQYF. Here the CDR3 DNA reads TGTGCCACCAGCAATCAGGGGGCGAGCACAGAGACCCAGTATTTT.

This clonotype was seen many times. This chain joins TRBV5-8 and TRBJ1-4; D possibly corresponds to TRBD1 (5 bases). The CDR3 covers 15 residues. V gave up 3 bases and J gave up 0 bases, with 9 bases separating them. CDR1 is SGHTS and CDR2 is YDEGEE in the germline V gene. The CDR3 DNA reads TGTGCCAGCAGCTCAGACAGTGCAACTAATGAAAAACTGTTTTTT. Translating gives CASSSDSATNEKLFF.

This clonotype was detected only once. This chain connects TRBV25-1 to TRBJ1-3; the D gene is possibly TRBD1 (5 bases). This CDR3 contains 14 residues. The ends were cut back, 3 bases at V and 5 bases at J, with 11 bases in the middle. Germline CDR1 is MGHDK and CDR2 is SYGVNS. CDR3 sequence (DNA): TGTGCCAGCAGTGAGAGGGGAGGAAGAAACACCATATATTTT. This encodes CASSERGGRNTIYF.

The gene calls are TRBV15 and TRBJ2-1; D perhaps matches TRBD2 (7 bases). This CDR3 is 14 amino acids long. Trimming removed 5 bases at V and 12 bases at J, with 20 bases between. CDR1 LNHNV and CDR2 YYDKDF come from the germline V gene (reference sequence). CDR3: CATSSGGGHNPQFF. CDR3 nucleotides: TGTGCCACCAGCTCAGGCGGGGGACATAATCCGCAGTTCTTC.